The sequence of this TCR beta chain was determined in a study of T-cell memory formation after mild COVID-19. Study results and limitations: Chiefly within CM and EM were the contracting CD4+ clones; CD8+ ones were within EMRA. Contracting clones from day 15 to 85 had balanced CD4/CD8; later expanders favoured CD4+.

CDR3 length: 14 amino acids. V lost 5 bases, J lost 3 bases, and 17 bases lay in between. CDR1 is GTSNPN, CDR2 SVGIG, per germline (reference sequence). The sample holds a few counts of this clonotype. No antigen is known for it. TCRdb ran MiXCR on the 5' RACE reads and lists one entry per CDR3 protein. The sample consists of a few hundred thousand distinct CDR3 sequences, about 17% of them appearing once. The receptor comes from a man between 18 and 29 years old who had mild COVID-19 (a few samples of this study predate the infection). Cell type and time point are not known. V gene TRBV30 combines with J gene TRBJ2-7; either TRBD1 or TRBD2 may supply D (6 bases each). The sample was PBMCs or a T cell subset sorted from them (not recorded which). Here the CDR3 reads CAWGGQSGVYEQYF. CDR3 nucleotides: TGTGCCTGGGGTGGACAGTCGGGGGTCTACGAGCAGTACTTC.